These T cell receptor beta chains were read from a single sample in a study of cytomegalovirus exposure and HLA in healthy donors. Measured with immunoSEQ multiplex PCR; TCRdb has only the in-frame clones, and not every one. In the table there are 150,000 or so clones, 70% to 80% of which are singletons. Specimen: PBMCs. Every receptor here comes from a man aged 25-40 years in good health and CMV-seropositive. The CDR3 runs from the conserved cysteine through the conserved F or W. The order of the fields is clone size, D gene, J gene, V gene, CDR3 protein, CDR3 DNA. A D gene is named only where the DNA matches it firmly. The size entry is marked missing in some rows and otherwise reads once, few, many or a size class.

size: few
D: .
J: TRBJ1-4
V: TRBV7-9
CDR3: CASSYIMEKLFF
DNA: TGTGCCAGCAGCTATATTATGGAAAAACTGTTTTTT

size: .
D: .
J: TRBJ1-5
V: TRBV28
CDR3: CAGSLARDQPQHF
DNA: TGTGCCGGCAGTTTGGCCAGGGATCAGCCCCAGCATTTT

size: .
D: .
J: TRBJ2-2
V: TRBV7-3
CDR3: CASSSLGGRTGELFF
DNA: TGTGCCAGCAGCTCACTGGGGGGGCGGACCGGGGAGCTGTTTTTT

size: .
D: .
J: TRBJ2-3
V: TRBV27
CDR3: CASSRLGQGWGDTQYF
DNA: TGTGCCAGCAGCCGACTGGGGCAGGGGTGGGGAGATACGCAGTATTTT

size: .
D: .
J: TRBJ2-6
V: TRBV5-1
CDR3: CASSPGTQSSGANVLTF
DNA: TGCGCCAGCAGCCCCGGGACACAGAGCTCTGGGGCCAACGTCCTGACTTTC

size: few
D: .
J: TRBJ2-1
V: TRBV5-1
CDR3: CASSVASESSYNEQFF
DNA: TGCGCCAGCAGCGTAGCTAGCGAGAGCTCCTACAATGAGCAGTTCTTC

size: .
D: TRBD1
J: TRBJ2-1
V: TRBV4-2
CDR3: CASSPGQGDYNEQFF
DNA: TGTGCCAGCAGCCCGGGACAGGGGGATTACAATGAGCAGTTCTTC

size: .
D: .
J: TRBJ2-5
V: TRBV7-3
CDR3: CASSLNRQGNVETQYF
DNA: TGTGCCAGCAGCTTAAATAGGCAGGGGAACGTGGAGACCCAGTACTTC

size: .
D: .
J: TRBJ1-1
V: TRBV5-4
CDR3: CASGQYGALNTEAFF
DNA: TGTGCCAGCGGCCAATATGGGGCTCTGAACACTGAAGCTTTCTTT

size: few
D: .
J: TRBJ1-5
V: TRBV30
CDR3: CAWSVRGTQPQHF
DNA: TGTGCCTGGAGTGTTCGGGGTACCCAGCCCCAGCATTTT

size: .
D: TRBD2
J: TRBJ2-3
V: TRBV10-3
CDR3: CAISESTSAGGDTQYF
DNA: TGTGCCATCAGTGAGTCTACTAGCGCGGGCGGAGATACGCAGTATTTT

size: .
D: .
J: TRBJ1-2
V: TRBV6-1
CDR3: CASSEKTDYGYTF
DNA: TGTGCCAGCAGTGAAAAAACGGACTATGGCTACACCTTC

size: .
D: TRBD1
J: TRBJ1-5
V: TRBV27
CDR3: CASSLSVTGDQPQHF
DNA: TGTGCCAGCAGTTTGTCGGTGACAGGGGATCAGCCCCAGCATTTT

size: .
D: TRBD2
J: TRBJ2-5
V: TRBV7-9
CDR3: CASSKIAGVSETQYF
DNA: TGTGCCAGCAGCAAGATAGCGGGAGTCTCGGAGACCCAGTACTTC

size: .
D: TRBD1
J: TRBJ2-5
V: TRBV19
CDR3: CASRTTGNGVTQYF
DNA: TGTGCCAGTAGGACGACAGGGAACGGTGTGACCCAGTACTTC

size: .
D: .
J: TRBJ1-2
V: TRBV19
CDR3: CASTSGKGYGYTF
DNA: TGTGCCAGTACCTCGGGGAAAGGGTATGGCTACACCTTC

size: .
D: TRBD1
J: TRBJ2-4
V: TRBV5-1
CDR3: CASSWADRGNIQYF
DNA: TGCGCCAGCAGCTGGGCGGACAGGGGAAACATTCAGTACTTC

size: .
D: .
J: TRBJ2-7
V: TRBV5-6
CDR3: CASSLLSGGREQYF
DNA: TGTGCCAGCAGCTTGTTATCGGGGGGCCGCGAGCAGTACTTC

size: .
D: .
J: TRBJ2-7
V: TRBV30
CDR3: CAWSMSTTYEQYF
DNA: TGTGCCTGGAGTATGAGCACCACCTACGAGCAGTACTTC

size: .
D: TRBD1
J: TRBJ1-2
V: TRBV14
CDR3: CASSYRTGTRGGYTF
DNA: TGTGCCAGCAGCTATCGGACAGGGACTCGGGGAGGCTACACCTTC

size: .
D: .
J: TRBJ1-1
V: TRBV5-1
CDR3: CASSDGGGTEAFF
DNA: TGCGCCAGCAGCGACGGAGGCGGCACTGAAGCTTTCTTT

size: .
D: .
J: TRBJ1-3
V: TRBV4-3
CDR3: CASSPRAQGSGNTIYF
DNA: TGCGCCAGCAGCCCAAGGGCCCAGGGCTCTGGAAACACCATATATTTT

size: few
D: .
J: TRBJ2-7
V: TRBV19
CDR3: CASSILIGSSSYEQYF
DNA: TGTGCCAGTAGTATCTTGATCGGGAGCAGCTCCTACGAGCAGTACTTC

size: .
D: TRBD2
J: TRBJ2-7
V: TRBV28
CDR3: CASSKGLAGREQYF
DNA: TGTGCCAGCAGTAAAGGACTAGCGGGTAGGGAGCAGTACTTC

size: .
D: TRBD2
J: TRBJ2-3
V: TRBV5-8
CDR3: CASSLRAGGNTDTQYF
DNA: TGTGCCAGCAGCTTGCGGGCGGGAGGGAACACAGATACGCAGTATTTT

size: once
D: .
J: TRBJ1-1
V: TRBV19
CDR3: CASSMARNTEAFF
DNA: TGTGCCAGTAGTATGGCACGGAACACTGAAGCTTTCTTT

size: .
D: .
J: TRBJ1-2
V: TRBV5-1
CDR3: CASSLAVGADYGYTF
DNA: TGCGCCAGCAGCTTGGCGGTGGGAGCGGATTATGGCTACACCTTC

size: .
D: TRBD2
J: TRBJ2-7
V: TRBV7-9
CDR3: CASSVSGSPLSEQYF
DNA: TGTGCCAGCAGCGTTAGCGGGAGCCCGTTGAGTGAGCAGTACTTC

size: .
D: TRBD1
J: TRBJ1-2
V: TRBV7-2
CDR3: CASSWTGAHGYTF
DNA: TGTGCCAGCAGCTGGACAGGGGCCCATGGCTACACCTTC

size: .
D: TRBD2
J: TRBJ2-5
V: TRBV2
CDR3: CASNSRLAGLETQYF
DNA: TGTGCCAGCAATTCCCGGCTAGCGGGGTTGGAGACCCAGTACTTC

size: .
D: .
J: TRBJ2-5
V: TRBV5-1
CDR3: CASSLGGGAQETQYF
DNA: TGCGCCAGCAGCTTGGGGGGCGGGGCGCAAGAGACCCAGTACTTC

size: .
D: .
J: TRBJ2-5
V: TRBV19
CDR3: CASSPKGVAGVRETQYF
DNA: TGTGCCAGTAGTCCAAAGGGGGTTGCGGGGGTCAGAGAGACCCAGTACTTC

size: .
D: .
J: TRBJ1-2
V: TRBV6-4
CDR3: CASRPGLNYGYTF
DNA: TGTGCCAGCAGGCCGGGACTTAACTATGGCTACACCTTC

size: once
D: .
J: TRBJ1-2
V: TRBV2
CDR3: CASRGEESNYGYTF
DNA: TGTGCCAGCAGGGGGGAGGAATCTAACTATGGCTACACCTTC

size: .
D: TRBD2
J: TRBJ2-1
V: TRBV19
CDR3: CASTAPGLVPGNNEQFF
DNA: TGTGCCAGTACCGCCCCGGGACTAGTTCCAGGCAACAATGAGCAGTTCTTC

size: .
D: TRBD1
J: TRBJ2-1
V: TRBV6-5
CDR3: CASTNGQDVVQFF
DNA: TGTGCCAGCACCAACGGACAGGATGTTGTCCAGTTCTTC

size: .
D: .
J: TRBJ1-4
V: TRBV14
CDR3: CASSPGLTNEKLFF
DNA: TGTGCCAGCAGCCCAGGGCTAACTAATGAAAAACTGTTTTTT

size: .
D: .
J: TRBJ1-1
V: TRBV21-1
CDR3: CASSYRGGTEAFF
DNA: TGTGCCAGCAGCTACAGGGGCGGCACTGAAGCTTTCTTT

size: .
D: TRBD1
J: TRBJ1-5
V: TRBV7-2
CDR3: CASSSALIRQGNNQPQHF
DNA: TGTGCCAGCAGTTCGGCCCTGATTAGACAGGGCAACAATCAGCCCCAGCATTTT

size: .
D: TRBD1
J: TRBJ2-5
V: TRBV18
CDR3: CASSPTTGGETQYF
DNA: TGTGCCAGCTCACCGACGACAGGGGGAGAGACCCAGTACTTC

size: few
D: TRBD2
J: TRBJ2-5
V: TRBV15
CDR3: CATSYRGGQETQYF
DNA: TGTGCCACCAGCTACCGGGGGGGCCAAGAGACCCAGTACTTC

size: .
D: TRBD1
J: TRBJ1-5
V: TRBV7-2
CDR3: CASSSRQGNVAQHF
DNA: TGTGCCAGCAGCTCGAGACAGGGGAATGTTGCCCAGCATTTT

size: .
D: .
J: TRBJ1-3
V: TRBV11-2
CDR3: CASSPRSGASSGNTIYF
DNA: TGTGCCAGCAGCCCCCGTTCAGGGGCTAGCTCTGGAAACACCATATATTTT

size: .
D: TRBD2
J: TRBJ2-1
V: TRBV2
CDR3: CASTWTSGSYNEQFF
DNA: TGTGCCAGCACGTGGACTAGCGGGAGCTACAATGAGCAGTTCTTC

size: .
D: TRBD1
J: TRBJ1-6
V: TRBV6-5
CDR3: CASRPGTGNSPLHF
DNA: TGTGCCAGCAGGCCCGGGACAGGGAATTCACCCCTCCACTTT

size: .
D: .
J: TRBJ1-4
V: TRBV6-4
CDR3: CASSDSGGLWEKLFF
DNA: TGTGCCAGCAGTGACTCGGGGGGGCTATGGGAAAAACTGTTTTTT

size: few
D: TRBD2
J: TRBJ2-2
V: TRBV4-2
CDR3: CASSLGLAGVGGELFF
DNA: TGTGCCAGCAGTCTGGGACTAGCGGGAGTGGGGGGGGAGCTGTTTTTT

size: .
D: .
J: TRBJ2-3
V: TRBV4-1
CDR3: CASSPPTVDTQYF
DNA: TGCGCCAGCAGCCCACCCACGGTAGATACGCAGTATTTT

size: .
D: .
J: TRBJ1-4
V: TRBV25-1
CDR3: CASSEGQGSEKLFF
DNA: TGTGCCAGCAGTGAGGGGCAGGGGAGCGAAAAACTGTTTTTT

size: .
D: .
J: TRBJ1-3
V: TRBV6-5
CDR3: CASSYSTVPSGNTIYF
DNA: TGTGCCAGCAGTTACTCGACAGTGCCCTCTGGAAACACCATATATTTT

size: .
D: TRBD2
J: TRBJ2-3
V: TRBV5-1
CDR3: CASSLEASGAGDTQYF
DNA: TGCGCCAGCAGCTTGGAGGCTAGCGGGGCGGGAGATACGCAGTATTTT

size: .
D: .
J: TRBJ2-7
V: TRBV7-2
CDR3: CASSSPLDSSYEQYF
DNA: TGTGCCAGCAGCTCCCCGCTAGACAGCTCCTACGAGCAGTACTTC

size: .
D: TRBD2
J: TRBJ2-1
V: TRBV15
CDR3: CATSPGLAYNEQFF
DNA: TGTGCCACCAGCCCGGGACTAGCCTACAATGAGCAGTTCTTC

size: .
D: TRBD1
J: TRBJ1-2
V: TRBV28
CDR3: CASSPGDRGLGGYTF
DNA: TGTGCCAGCAGTCCGGGGGACAGGGGGCTAGGAGGCTACACCTTC

size: .
D: .
J: TRBJ1-5
V: TRBV30
CDR3: CAWSEGRASNQPQHF
DNA: TGTGCCTGGAGTGAGGGCAGGGCGTCCAATCAGCCCCAGCATTTT